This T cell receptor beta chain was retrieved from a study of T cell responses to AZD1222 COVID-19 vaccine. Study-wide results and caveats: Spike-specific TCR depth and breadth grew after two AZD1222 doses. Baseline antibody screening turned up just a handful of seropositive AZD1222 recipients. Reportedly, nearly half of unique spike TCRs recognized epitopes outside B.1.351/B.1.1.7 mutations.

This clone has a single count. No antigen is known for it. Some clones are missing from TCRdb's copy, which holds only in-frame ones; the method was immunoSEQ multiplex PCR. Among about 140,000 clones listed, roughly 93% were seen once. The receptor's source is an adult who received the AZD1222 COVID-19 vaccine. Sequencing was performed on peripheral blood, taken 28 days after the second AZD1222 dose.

The CDR3 is CASSPGLAGAGRTGELFF. The DNA for the CDR3 is TGTGCCAGCAGTCCGGGACTAGCGGGGGCCGGAAGGACCGGGGAGCTGTTTTTT. This chain connects TRBV6-6 to TRBJ2-2; the match to TRBD2 covers 14 bases. The CDR3 runs to 18 residues. The J segment lost 5 bases and the V segment lost 5 bases, leaving 10 bases of the junction unmatched. Germline values: CDR1 MNHNY, CDR2 SVGAGI (reference sequence).